These T cell receptor beta chains were read from a single sample in a study of cytomegalovirus exposure and HLA in healthy donors. Clones were sequenced by immunoSEQ multiplex PCR, and TCRdb holds only the in-frame ones, with some missing. Among 110,000 to 150,000 clones listed, approximately 78% were seen once. The specimen was PBMCs. These TCRs come from a woman aged 18-30 years in good health and CMV-seropositive. Both conserved end residues are part of each CDR3. D genes are given only for firm matches. Where a row states a size, it is once, few, many or the class of an expanded clone; other rows omit it.

j_gene | v_gene | abundance | d_gene | CDR3nt | CDR3aa
TRBJ1-6 | TRBV6-5 | once | . | TGTGCCAGCCGCCGGTGGGCAGACCTGTATTCACCCCTCCACTTT | CASRRWADLYSPLHF
TRBJ2-3 | TRBV5-1 | . | TRBD1 | TGCGCCAGCAGCTCAGGGACAGGGGGCGGCACAGATACGCAGTATTTT | CASSSGTGGGTDTQYF
TRBJ1-1 | TRBV23-1 | . | . | TGCGCCAGCAGTCAAGGGGGGGCGAACACTGAAGCTTTCTTT | CASSQGGANTEAFF
TRBJ1-4 | TRBV4-2 | . | TRBD1 | TGTGCCAGCAGCCATCCCGGGACAGGGGATGAAAAACTGTTTTTT | CASSHPGTGDEKLFF
TRBJ1-2 | TRBV10-3 | few | TRBD1 | TGTGCCATTAACAGGGGTAACTATGGCTACACCTTC | CAINRGNYGYTF
TRBJ1-6 | TRBV7-2 | . | . | TGTGCCAGCAGCTTCCTACGTGCGCAGGGACAAAATTCACCCCTCCACTTT | CASSFLRAQGQNSPLHF
TRBJ1-1 | TRBV7-2 | once | . | TGTGCCAGCACCCTAGGCGGAGTTGGCACTGAAGCTTTCTTT | CASTLGGVGTEAFF
TRBJ2-7 | TRBV4-1 | . | TRBD1 | TGCGCCAGCAGCCAAGGACAGGGTGGGCCCTACGAGCAGTACTTC | CASSQGQGGPYEQYF
TRBJ2-5 | TRBV5-1 | once | . | TGCGCCAGCAGCTTAAACGGCATGAGGGAAGGGGAGACCCAGTACTTC | CASSLNGMREGETQYF
TRBJ2-1 | TRBV27 | few | TRBD1 | TGTGCCAGCAGCCCAAGGGTGACGGGACAGGCCTACAATGAGCAGTTCTTC | CASSPRVTGQAYNEQFF
TRBJ2-7 | TRBV7-9 | . | . | TGTGCCAGCAGCGTACAGGGTTCCGAGCAGTACTTC | CASSVQGSEQYF
TRBJ2-7 | TRBV18 | few | . | TGTGCCAGCTCACCAAAGCAGGGAGGTGTGTACGAGCAGTACTTC | CASSPKQGGVYEQYF
TRBJ2-1 | TRBV4-1 | . | TRBD2 | TGCGCCAGCAGCCAAGAAGGGCTAGCGGTCCTTCATGAGCAGTTCTTC | CASSQEGLAVLHEQFF
TRBJ1-5 | TRBV4-3 | . | TRBD1 | TGCGCCAGCAGCCAAGAACGGCGGGGGACAGGGAATCAGCCCCAGCATTTT | CASSQERRGTGNQPQHF
TRBJ1-1 | TRBV18 | . | TRBD1 | TGTGCCAGCTCATTCGGGACAGGGTTCACTGAAGCTTTCTTT | CASSFGTGFTEAFF
TRBJ2-1 | TRBV5-6 | . | . | TGTGCCAGCAGCTTGGTAGACAGGACCCTTGGAAATGAGCAGTTCTTC | CASSLVDRTLGNEQFF
TRBJ1-1 | TRBV5-4 | few | . | TGTGCCAGCCGAGATTCGGGGAGTCGGCCTGAAGCTTTCTTT | CASRDSGSRPEAFF
TRBJ2-5 | TRBV18 | . | . | TGTGCCAGCTCACTTGGACTGCGTGAGACCCAGTACTTC | CASSLGLRETQYF
TRBJ2-3 | TRBV4-3 | . | . | TGCGCCAGCAGCCAAGACAGTATGCGCGGGTCAGATACGCAGTATTTT | CASSQDSMRGSDTQYF
TRBJ2-1 | TRBV7-9 | . | TRBD2 | TGTGCCAGCAGCCGCGGGGGGGCGGATGAGCAGTTCTTC | CASSRGGADEQFF
TRBJ2-5 | TRBV5-6 | . | TRBD1 | TGTGCCAGCAGCCCTAGACAGGGGGCCTCGGCGGAGACCCAGTACTTC | CASSPRQGASAETQYF
TRBJ2-2 | TRBV20-1 | . | . | TGCAGTGCTCAGTTATCCGGGGAGCTGTTTTTT | CSAQLSGELFF
TRBJ1-2 | TRBV28 | . | . | TGTGCCAGCAAAGGACAGCACTATGGCTACACCTTC | CASKGQHYGYTF
TRBJ2-5 | TRBV7-8 | . | . | TGTGCCAGCAGCTTACGGGGGGCGGAGACCCAGTACTTC | CASSLRGAETQYF
TRBJ1-1 | TRBV18 | . | . | TGTGCCAGCTCACCCCTGTCGGGAGACACTGAAGCTTTCTTT | CASSPLSGDTEAFF
TRBJ1-1 | TRBV5-8 | . | TRBD1 | TGTGCCAGCAGCCGGGACAGACCGAACACTGAAGCTTTCTTT | CASSRDRPNTEAFF
TRBJ1-5 | TRBV6-1 | . | . | TGTGCCAGCAGTGAACAGGGTGGCAATCAGCCCCAGCATTTT | CASSEQGGNQPQHF
TRBJ1-1 | TRBV5-1 | . | TRBD1 | TGCGCCAGCTCGCGGACAGGGGGCACGACTGAAGCTTTCTTT | CASSRTGGTTEAFF
TRBJ2-2 | TRBV6-1 | . | . | TGTGCCAGCATGGTCGCCACGTACTTCACCGGGGAGCTGTTTTTT | CASMVATYFTGELFF
TRBJ2-7 | TRBV10-3 | . | TRBD1 | TGTGCCATCAGTGAGGGACAGGGGACTGAGGGGCAGTACTTC | CAISEGQGTEGQYF
TRBJ1-1 | TRBV11-2 | . | . | TGTGCCAGCAGCTTAGGTGACACGAACACTGAAGCTTTCTTT | CASSLGDTNTEAFF
TRBJ2-2 | TRBV7-8 | . | . | TGTGCCAGCAGCTTTATGGGCAGGGGGAACACCGGGGAGCTGTTTTTT | CASSFMGRGNTGELFF
TRBJ2-1 | TRBV4-1 | . | . | TGCGCCAGCAGCCAAGGGGGGCTCCGCTCAAATGAGCAGTTCTTC | CASSQGGLRSNEQFF
TRBJ1-6 | TRBV2 | . | . | TGTGCCAGCAACGGGGGTAAATATAATTCACCCCTCCACTTT | CASNGGKYNSPLHF
TRBJ1-6 | TRBV5-1 | . | . | TGCGCCAGCAGCTTGGGCCACAGGGACAATTCACCCCTCCACTTT | CASSLGHRDNSPLHF
TRBJ2-7 | TRBV2 | . | . | TGTGCCAGCAGTGAAGCCGACTGGAGCTACGAGCAGTACTTC | CASSEADWSYEQYF
TRBJ1-1 | TRBV25-1 | few | . | TGTGCCAGCAGTGAATATAGGGAGGGAACTGAAGCTTTCTTT | CASSEYREGTEAFF
TRBJ2-2 | TRBV9 | . | . | TGTGCCAGCAGATCCTCGGGAGAGGCCGGGGAGCTGTTTTTT | CASRSSGEAGELFF
TRBJ2-1 | TRBV6-5 | . | . | TGTGCCAGCAGGACTGTTTCGGCCCCTAGGAGTGAGCAGTTCTTC | CASRTVSAPRSEQFF
TRBJ1-4 | TRBV9 | . | TRBD1 | TGTGCCAGCAGCGCCGGGACAGGGGTTGAAAAACTGTTTTTT | CASSAGTGVEKLFF
TRBJ1-4 | TRBV5-1 | . | . | TGCGCCAGCAGCTTGGCCTGGCAGGGAGGTGAAAAACTGTTTTTT | CASSLAWQGGEKLFF
TRBJ1-1 | TRBV27 | . | . | TGTGCCAGCAGTTATAGACGCGGGGGGACTGAAGCTTTCTTT | CASSYRRGGTEAFF
TRBJ2-7 | TRBV28 | . | . | TGTGCCAGCAGTTTACGCTACGAGCAGTACTTC | CASSLRYEQYF
TRBJ1-2 | TRBV7-9 | . | . | TGTGCCAGCAGCTCCTCGCTTGGGGCAGCCTATGGCTACACCTTC | CASSSSLGAAYGYTF
TRBJ1-4 | TRBV11-2 | . | . | TGTGCCAGCAGCTTAAGCAGGGAGGTAGAAGAAAAACTGTTTTTT | CASSLSREVEEKLFF
TRBJ1-2 | TRBV6-5 | . | TRBD1 | TGTGCCAGCAGTTACGGAGGGACAGGGGGCTATGGCTACACCTTC | CASSYGGTGGYGYTF
TRBJ1-6 | TRBV19 | . | . | TGTGCCAGTGGTTTTACAGACGGTTCACCCCTCCACTTT | CASGFTDGSPLHF
TRBJ1-2 | TRBV4-3 | . | . | TGCGCCAGCAGCCAAGCGGGGGGAGGTAGGAGTTGGGGCTACACCTTC | CASSQAGGGRSWGYTF
TRBJ1-4 | TRBV5-1 | . | TRBD1 | TGCGCCAGCAGCCCCAGGACAGGAACTAATGAAAAACTGTTTTTT | CASSPRTGTNEKLFF
TRBJ2-3 | TRBV14 | . | . | TGTGCCAGCAGCCAGGTCCACAGGGAAAACACAGATACGCAGTATTTT | CASSQVHRENTDTQYF